This T cell receptor (beta chain) comes out of a study of cytomegalovirus exposure and HLA in healthy donors. Germline lookup yields CDR1 LNHDA and CDR2 SQIVND (reference sequence). Trimming cost V 6 bases and J 7 bases, with 19 bases left between them. The CDR3 is 14 residues long. PCR amplification relied on 60 Vbeta primers (plus 13 Jbeta primers). Profiling relied on immunoSEQ multiplex PCR, and the TCRdb table lists in-frame clones only, not all of them. The sample holds fewer than 200,000 clones, approximately 71% seen once. V usage is TRBV19 and J usage is TRBJ2-7; possible D gene TRBD1, 6 bases. The sequencing input was PBMCs. This receptor was taken from a man between 50 and 59 years old in good health and CMV-seronegative. The CDR3 DNA reads TGTGCCAGTAGCCCAGGGGCGGCTCTACGGGAGCAGTACTTC. Protein product: CASSPGAALREQYF.